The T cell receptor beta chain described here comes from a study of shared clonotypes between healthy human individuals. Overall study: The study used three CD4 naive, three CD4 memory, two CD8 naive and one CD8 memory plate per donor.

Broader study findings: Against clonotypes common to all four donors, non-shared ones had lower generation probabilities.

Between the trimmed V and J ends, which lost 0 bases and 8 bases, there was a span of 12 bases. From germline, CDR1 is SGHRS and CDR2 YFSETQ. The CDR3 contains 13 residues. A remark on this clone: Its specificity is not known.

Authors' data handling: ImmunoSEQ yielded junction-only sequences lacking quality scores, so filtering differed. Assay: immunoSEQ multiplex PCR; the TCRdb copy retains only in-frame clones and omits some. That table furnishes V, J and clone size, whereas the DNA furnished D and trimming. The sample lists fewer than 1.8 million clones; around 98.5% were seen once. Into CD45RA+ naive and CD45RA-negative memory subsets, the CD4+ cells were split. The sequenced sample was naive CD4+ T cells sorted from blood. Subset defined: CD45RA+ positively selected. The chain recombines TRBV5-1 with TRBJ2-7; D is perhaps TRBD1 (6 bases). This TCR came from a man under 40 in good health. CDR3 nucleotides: TGCGCCAGCAGCTTGGCTACGAGGGACAAGCAGTACTTC. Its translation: CASSLATRDKQYF.